In this sample, the clone carrying this TCR beta chain turned up a few times. This record belongs to a study of early T cells in non-severe SARS-CoV-2 infection. Attached unique molecular identifiers marked individual cDNA molecules. TCRdb itself ran the 5' RACE reads through MiXCR, one entry per CDR3 protein. The repertoire holds about 50,000 distinct CDR3 sequences, with about a tenth as singletons. Sequenced sample: whole blood. The sequence came from an adult who was a healthcare worker with PCR-confirmed SARS-CoV-2 infection or an uninfected control (not recorded which).

CDR3 bases: TGCGCCAGCAGCCTAGGAACGGCGGGAAACCAAGAGACCCAGTACTTC. It codes for CASSLGTAGNQETQYF. V gene TRBV4-3 combines with J gene TRBJ2-5, with TRBD2 as a possible D gene (6 bases). V lost 4 bases and J 0 bases, leaving 15 bases between the germline ends. From germline, CDR1 is LGHNA and CDR2 YSLEER. CDR3 length: 16 amino acids.